This T cell receptor (beta chain) was recovered during a study of T cells in Graves' hyperthyroidism and ophthalmopathy. Study at large: Before treatment of any kind, peripheral blood was taken at initial diagnosis. General observations from the study: Blood also carried most thyroid clonotypes expanded above 0.001.

This clonotype was observed a handful of times. Its antigen is not identified. With duration under 3 months, ophthalmopathy was active: Clinical Activity Score at least 3, NOSPECS at least 4. PBMCs were obtained from about 9 ml fresh peripheral blood. Regions amplified from RNA transcripts were the TCR beta CDR3 regions. A first-round RT-PCR of the TCR CDR3 used the HTBI primer set. One entry per CDR3 protein, called by TCRdb with MiXCR from the multiplex PCR reads. In the table there are 500,000 to 650,000 distinct CDR3 sequences, around 15% of which are singletons. V lost 1 base, J lost 4 bases, and 4 bases stayed unmatched. The CDR3 totals 14 residues. The germline V gene has CDR1 SEHNR and CDR2 FQNEAQ (reference sequence).

V is TRBV7-9 and J is TRBJ2-7; 7 nucleotides align to TRBD1. Sequencing was carried out using blood. This clonotype was obtained from a woman between 50 and 59 years old with Graves' ophthalmopathy. CDR3 amino acids: CASSLGNRGYEQYF. Written as DNA, the CDR3 is TGTGCCAGCAGCTTAGGGAACAGGGGTTACGAGCAGTACTTC.